Following are 23 T cell receptor beta chains from one sample sequenced in a study of radiation and T cells in renal cell carcinoma. Generated by immunoSEQ multiplex PCR, the TCRdb table keeps only in-frame clones and is missing some. The sample lists some 150,000 clones; roughly 84% were seen once. As to time point: baseline pretreatment blood. Treatment given: 15 Gy SBRT to primary tumor, nephrectomy 4 weeks later. The sample consisted of blood, taken from a patient whose treatment included radiotherapy and nephrectomy. Every receptor here comes from a woman between 45 and 65 years old with renal cell carcinoma.

The J gene is TRBJ1-2, the V gene TRBV4-2, with D perhaps TRBD1 (5 bases). The CDR3 consists of 16 residues. The V end lost 0 bases, the J end lost 4 bases, and 15 bases lay between the germline ends. In germline, CDR1 is LGHNA, CDR2 YNFKEQ. For the CDR3, the DNA is TGTGCCAGCAGCCAAGATGGGAAGGGGCGCGGCTATGGCTACACCTTC. Residues: CASSQDGKGRGYGYTF.

The chain combines TRBV9 with TRBJ1-1; TRBD1 matches at 8 bases. This CDR3 region has 14 residues. With 2 bases clipped from V and 8 bases from J, the junction kept 8 bases outside the gene matches. Germline V lookup: CDR1 SGDLS, CDR2 YYNGEE. The CDR3 bases are TGTGCCAGCAGCGTTCAGGGGGCCGGGACGGAAGCTTTCTTT. Translating gives CASSVQGAGTEAFF.

The CDR3 DNA is TGCGCCAGCAGCTTGGGACAGGGATCGTCGAATATCCGATCGGGGACCCAGTACTTC. Translating it yields CASSLGQGSSNIRSGTQYF. The V gene is TRBV5-1, the J gene TRBJ2-5; 7 positions match TRBD1. Germline V gene sequence: CDR1 SGHRS, CDR2 YFSETQ. CDR3 length: 19 amino acids. J gave up 7 bases and V 0 bases, and 21 bases lay outside the gene matches.

This chain joins TRBV5-1 and TRBJ1-1; TRBD1 aligns across 7 bases. V lost 3 bases and J lost 1; bases outside the gene matches: 6. The germline V gene has CDR1 SGHRS and CDR2 YFSETQ. The CDR3 contains 15 residues. CDR3 sequence reads: CASSWLGTENTEAFF. Here the CDR3 DNA reads TGCGCCAGCAGCTGGTTGGGGACAGAGAACACTGAAGCTTTCTTT.

This chain uses TRBV4-1 with TRBJ1-4; no firm D call. V was shortened by 0 bases and J by 3 bases, with 8 bases between the two germline ends. The CDR3 is 15 amino acids. Germline CDR1 reads MGHRA; CDR2 reads YSYEKL. The CDR3 loop reads CASSQEIGANEKLFF. The CDR3 DNA is TGCGCCAGCAGCCAAGAGATTGGGGCTAATGAAAAACTGTTTTTT.

This rearrangement joins TRBV5-4 to TRBJ2-7, with D possibly TRBD1 on 5 matching bases. V lost 7 bases and J 2 bases, leaving 16 bases between the germline ends. This CDR3 contains 14 residues. CDR1 is SGHNT and CDR2 is YYREEE in the germline V gene (reference sequence). The CDR3 DNA reads as TGTGCCAGCGGCCCGACAGTCGAACCCTACGAGCAGTACTTC. The encoded protein is CASGPTVEPYEQYF.

This chain links TRBV9 with TRBJ1-3, with 8 positions matching TRBD1. Germline V lookup: CDR1 SGDLS, CDR2 YYNGEE. This CDR3 has 15 amino acids. V shed 6 bases, J shed 3 bases, and the junction held 8 bases outside the gene matches. This CDR3 reads CASTRTGRFGNTIYF. The CDR3 nucleotides are TGTGCCAGCACTCGGACAGGGAGGTTTGGAAACACCATATATTTT.

CDR3 bases: TGTGCCAGCAGCTTGATACTATCGAGCTACACCTTC. It encodes CASSLILSSYTF. The chain uses TRBV5-6 and TRBJ1-2; D not certain. Trimming stripped 1 base from V and 9 bases from J, with 10 bases between. The length of the CDR3 is 12 residues. Germline CDR1 is SGHDT and CDR2 is YYEEEE.

Remarks on this clone: A junction end diverges from the germline sequence, so it may reflect a read error. The rearrangement links TRBV7-7 to TRBJ2-1; the D gene is possibly TRBD1 (6 bases). The CDR3 covers 14 residues. Germline loops: CDR1 SSHAT, CDR2 FNYEAQ (reference sequence). The CDR3 sequence is CASSRDTEYNEQFF. CDR3 DNA: TGTGCTAGCAGCCGGGACACCGAGTACAATGAGCAGTTCTTC.

The chain carries TRBV19 and TRBJ1-4; 9 bases are a match to TRBD1. This CDR3 has 14 amino acids. The junction had 7 bases not matched to a gene; V was cut back by 6 bases and J by 8 bases. Germline lookup yields CDR1 LNHDA and CDR2 SQIVND (reference sequence). Written as DNA, the CDR3 is TGTGCCAGTAGCCCGACAGGGGGTAGGGAAAAACTGTTTTTT. Translated, it gives CASSPTGGREKLFF.

The V and J genes are TRBV14 and TRBJ2-3; no firm D call. The germline V and J ends were trimmed by 4 bases and 1 base, with 12 bases remaining between them. In germline, CDR1 is SGHDN, CDR2 FVKESK. The CDR3 has 15 amino acids. The CDR3 here is CASSRASFGTDTQYF. The CDR3 DNA reads TGTGCCAGCAGCCGAGCTTCCTTCGGCACAGATACGCAGTATTTT.

V is TRBV7-2 and J is TRBJ1-4; TRBD1 is a possible D gene (6 bases). Trimming left V 5 bases short and J 7 bases short, with 14 bases between. Germline CDR1 reads SGHTA; CDR2 reads FQGNSA. This CDR3 region has 14 residues. The CDR3 DNA follows: TGTGCCAGCAGCGTAACCAGGGGCGGTGAAAAACTGTTTTTT. Translating it yields CASSVTRGGEKLFF. The full variable domain, completed using reference TRBV7-2 and TRBJ1-4, is GAGVSQSPSNKVTEKGKDVELRCDPISGHTALYWYRQSLGQGLEFLIYFQGNSAPDKSGLPSDRFSAERTGGSVSTLTIQRTQQEDSAVYLCASSVTRGGEKLFFGSGTQLSVL.

This clone was detected only once. This sequence joins TRBV6-6 and TRBJ2-7; D gene unclear. The CDR3 contains 13 residues. Trimming took off 6 bases at V and 4 bases at J, with 13 bases between the two ends. The germline CDR1 and CDR2 sequences are MNHNY and SVGAGI (reference sequence). CDR3 sequence reads: CASSRDTLYEQYF. CDR3 in DNA: TGTGCCAGCAGCCGCGATACGTTGTACGAGCAGTACTTC.

The chain recombines TRBV7-8 with TRBJ2-2; D gene uncertain. Trimming left V 6 bases short and J 7 bases short, with 15 bases between. CDR3 length: 14 amino acids. Germline V CDR1 and CDR2: SGHVS, FQNEAQ. The CDR3 DNA follows: TGTGCCAGCAGTAGGCGCCCCTCTCTCGGGGAGCTGTTTTTT. Protein product: CASSRRPSLGELFF.

The chain employs TRBV11-3 and TRBJ2-1; D is undetermined. The CDR3 is 12 amino acids. V dropped 4 bases and J dropped 11 bases, with 12 bases sitting between them. Germline CDR1 and CDR2: SGHNT and YENEEA. The chain's CDR3 is CASSSVDIKQFF. CDR3 bases: TGTGCCAGCAGCTCCGTTGACATAAAGCAGTTCTTC.

The chain links TRBV6-6 to TRBJ2-3; D uncertain. V lost 6 bases and J 0 bases, leaving 4 bases between the germline ends. Germline V lookup: CDR1 MNHNY, CDR2 SVGAGI (reference sequence). This CDR3 is 12 amino acids long. Here the CDR3 reads CASRESTDTQYF. CDR3 nucleotide sequence: TGTGCCAGCAGGGAAAGCACAGATACGCAGTATTTT.

V and J are TRBV5-4 and TRBJ1-2; tentatively, D is TRBD1 (5 bases). The length of the CDR3 is 15 residues. Germline lookup yields CDR1 SGHNT and CDR2 YYREEE (reference sequence). V was clipped by 7 bases and J by 5 bases, with 21 bases between them. In DNA form, the CDR3 reads TGTGCCAGCTACCCGTACAGGAGGGATATGTATGGCTACACCTTC. It codes for CASYPYRRDMYGYTF. Combining the CDR3 with reference TRBV5-4 and TRBJ1-2 gives the whole variable domain ETGVTQSPTHLIKTRGQQVTLRCSSQSGHNTVSWYQQALGQGPQFIFQYYREEENGRGNFPPRFSGLQFPNYSSELNVNALELDDSALYLCASYPYRRDMYGYTFGSGTRLTVV.

V and J are TRBV30 and TRBJ1-2; possibly TRBD1 for D (6 bases). The length of the CDR3 is 10 residues. Deletions cut 3 bases from V and 11 bases from J, with 10 bases between. From germline, CDR1 is GTSNPN and CDR2 SVGIG (reference sequence). The CDR3 protein is CAWRRGGYTF. The CDR3 nucleotides read TGTGCCTGGAGGAGGGGGGGGTACACCTTC.

This chain connects TRBV18 to TRBJ2-5; D call uncertain. Germline V lookup: CDR1 KGHSH, CDR2 LQKENI. The germline V and J ends were trimmed by 3 bases and 5 bases, with 10 bases remaining between them. This CDR3 has 13 residues. DNA of the CDR3: TGTGCCAGCTCACCCTCCCCGATGGAGACCCAGTACTTC. It yields the protein CASSPSPMETQYF.

The V gene is TRBV30, the J gene TRBJ1-2; tentative D call: TRBD1 (5 bases). V was pared by 2 bases and J by 3 bases, with 10 bases between. Germline CDR1 is GTSNPN and CDR2 is SVGIG (reference sequence). The CDR3 contains 13 residues. The CDR3 protein is CAWSWTGDYGYTF. The DNA for the CDR3 is TGTGCCTGGAGTTGGACGGGGGACTATGGCTACACCTTC.

The V and J genes are TRBV2 and TRBJ2-7, with TRBD2 matching 9 bases. The CDR3 consists of 14 residues. With 4 bases clipped from V and 4 bases from J, the junction kept 5 bases outside the gene matches. CDR1 and CDR2 from the germline V gene are SNHLY and FYNNEI. For the CDR3, the DNA is TGTGCCAGCAGTGGTGGGCTAGCGGGGTACGAGCAGTACTTC. This encodes CASSGGLAGYEQYF.

The rearrangement links TRBV5-4 to TRBJ2-2; 10 bases line up with TRBD1. Trimming removed 4 bases from V and 5 bases from J; junction bases left unmatched: 2. The germline V gene has CDR1 SGHNT and CDR2 YYREEE (reference sequence). This CDR3 comprises 14 residues. CDR3 DNA sequence: TGTGCCAGCAGCGGACAGGGGGGTACCGGGGAGCTGTTTTTT. Translated, it gives CASSGQGGTGELFF.

The chain recombines TRBV6-6 with TRBJ2-1; 11 nucleotides align to TRBD1. Germline V gene lookup returns CDR1 MNHNY and CDR2 SVGAGI (reference sequence). This CDR3 has 16 residues. J gave up 4 bases and V 4 bases, and 6 bases lay outside the gene matches. The CDR3: CASSSGGTGGYNEQFF. The DNA of the CDR3 is TGTGCCAGCAGTTCCGGGGGGACAGGGGGTTACAATGAGCAGTTCTTC.